The T cell receptor beta chain under discussion was sequenced for a study of Tregs in tolerant kidney transplant recipients. General study points: Tolerant patients' donor-specific Tregs expanded beyond overall Tregs, suggesting antigen-driven growth.

In the case of this clone: Its antigen is as yet unknown.

Sequencing used immunoSEQ multiplex PCR; TCRdb keeps in-frame clones, though not all of them. Here the sample spans 90,000 to 130,000 clones, 90% being singletons. Thawed PBMCs were FACS-sorted into unstimulated CD4+CD25+CD127- regulatory T cells, CD4+CD25- non-regulatory cells, CD4 and CD8 cells. CDR1 LNHDA and CDR2 SQIVND come from the germline V gene (reference sequence). V dropped 3 bases and J dropped 2 bases, with 13 bases sitting between them. The CDR3 loop spans 16 amino acids. The chain links TRBV19 to TRBJ2-2, with D maybe TRBD2 (5 bases). Sequencing was performed on CD4+ T cells from blood, taken before the transplant. The TCR was taken from a human donor who received a combined kidney and bone marrow transplant. CDR3 sequence (DNA): TGTGCCAGTAGTATGGTAGCGAGGCCCAACACCGGGGAGCTGTTTTTT. It yields the protein CASSMVARPNTGELFF.